This note documents a single T cell receptor beta chain sequence. Its antigen is not identified. V was shortened by 1 base and J by 4 bases, with 16 bases between the two germline ends. Germline-derived CDR1 and CDR2 are KGHSH and LQKENI. The CDR3 length is 16 residues. This sample is part of a study of vaccination and CD4 T cells after COVID-19. Study background: Control cultures received a CEFX pool, an HIV-1 Nef pool, or no peptide.

The treatment was: approximately 9-day PBMC culture with coronavirus spike peptide pools or control peptides (ViraFEST assay). Gathering of the CD4+ T cells, from the unexposed donor, took place before the COVID-19 pandemic (2011-2018). T cells were expanded with peptide pools, and expanded clonotypes were identified by TCR sequencing. IL-2 (around 9.1 IU/ml) and peptide pools (about 10 ug/ml) were added to cultures of under 2.5 million PBMCs per well. Probes of unexposed-donor CD4+ T cells used SARS-CoV-2 S/N and four cold-coronavirus spikes (cells permitting). Sequencing of the DNA from cultured CD4+ T cells was carried out with the Oncomine TCR Beta short-read assay. Genomic DNA was isolated from cultured CD4+ T cells. TCRdb ran MiXCR on the PCR reads and lists one entry per CDR3 protein. The sample has 9,500 or so distinct CDR3 sequences, about 32% seen once; the top ten hold around 13%.

Sequencing was carried out using CD4+ T cells from blood, cultured in vitro. The V and J genes are TRBV18 and TRBJ1-1; D uncertain. The clonotype comes from a human donor in good health. CDR3 DNA sequence: TGTGCCAGCTCACCACTCGTAGCTCCCGGAGGCACTGAAGCTTTCTTT. It specifies CASSPLVAPGGTEAFF.